This T cell receptor beta chain was recorded in a study of T cells after yellow fever vaccination. Study in general: Preparation used SMART-Seq v4 Ultra Low Input for the low-cell-number fractions.

A few counts support this clonotype. Its target is unknown. Study conclusions and caveats: By day 5 rather than day 15, the secondary response had peaked, though it was weaker. A large majority of primary-vaccination clones showed up again after the booster (approximately 95% CD4, almost 90% CD8).

TCRdb analysed the 5' RACE reads with MiXCR anew, one entry per CDR3 protein. The sample holds some 500,000 distinct CDR3 sequences, approximately 15% seen once. Germline V gene data show CDR1 as KGHSH and CDR2 as LQKENI. The CDR3 consists of 14 residues. Trimming pared 5 bases from V and 0 bases from J, leaving 11 bases between. The chain combines TRBV18 with TRBJ2-7, with D possibly TRBD2 on 6 matching bases. This TCR was recovered from a man aged 30 to 45 who received the YFV17D yellow fever vaccine. Sequencing used PBMCs, obtained on the day of the yellow fever booster vaccination. CDR3 protein: CASSMTGSSYEQYF. DNA for the CDR3: TGTGCCAGCTCAATGACCGGGAGCTCCTACGAGCAGTACTTC.